This TCR beta chain derives from a study of T cell repertoires in cytomegalovirus infection. Across the whole study: In public TCR beta signatures, there were indications of both CMV infection and matching HLA type.

CDR1 and CDR2 from the germline V gene are SGHRS and YFSETQ. The CDR3 length is 15 residues. Trimming took 1 base from V and 0 from J, leaving 10 bases between them. Each CDR3 protein gets one entry after TCRdb re-called the reads with MiXCR. The sample holds about 740,000 distinct CDR3 sequences, 35% seen once. The sample comprised PBMCs. The receptor's source is a human donor in good health (CMV status not recorded). Some clones in this sample may be carry-over from other donors' samples. This sequence joins TRBV5-1 and TRBJ2-5; D is possibly TRBD2 (6 bases). The DNA for the CDR3 is TGCGCCAGCAGCTTGAACGGAGGGTACCAAGAGACCCAGTACTTC. Its protein is CASSLNGGYQETQYF.